This T cell receptor (beta chain) is from a study of blood T cell repertoires in COVID-19. Sequencing used immunoSEQ multiplex PCR; TCRdb keeps in-frame clones, though not all of them. The table has approximately 330,000 clones, roughly 86% seen once; the top ten hold approximately 9.3%. The sample was peripheral blood. This TCR was recovered from a man younger than 45 with COVID-19, enrolled during active disease.

As DNA, the CDR3 is TGTGCCAGCAGTTACTCGGCCGCGAACACTGAAGCTTTCTTT. This translates into CASSYSAANTEAFF. The chain couples TRBV6-5 to TRBJ1-1, with no clear D. There are 14 residues in the CDR3. V lost 0 bases and J 1 base, leaving 6 bases between the germline ends. In germline, CDR1 is MNHEY, CDR2 SVGAGI.